A selection of T cell receptor beta chains follows, all from one sample in a study of tumor and adjacent non-tumor tissue in lung cancer. TCRdb passed the multiplex PCR reads through MiXCR, listing each CDR3 protein once. The sample records tens of thousands of distinct CDR3 sequences, 67% being singletons. Sequenced material: lung tumor tissue. The receptors come from a man aged 55 to 70 with non-small cell lung cancer. The CDR3 runs from the conserved cysteine through the conserved F or W. Each record gives: D gene, clone size, J gene, V gene, CDR3 protein, CDR3 DNA. D genes are given only for firm matches. For some rows the clone size is stated as once, few or many, or as a class when expanded; others skip it.

d_gene: NA; abundance: once; j_gene: TRBJ1-4; v_gene: TRBV7-9; CDR3aa: CASSLEGGDGEKMFF; CDR3nt: TGTGCCAGCAGCTTGGAAGGTGGGGACGGCGAAAAAATGTTTTTT
d_gene: NA; abundance: NA; j_gene: TRBJ2-1; v_gene: TRBV11-2; CDR3aa: CASRSIAGQGNEQFF; CDR3nt: TGTGCCAGCAGATCAATAGCGGGACAGGGCAATGAGCAGTTCTTC
d_gene: NA; abundance: NA; j_gene: TRBJ1-1; v_gene: TRBV20-1; CDR3aa: CSAIDWQGTNTVALF; CDR3nt: TGCAGTGCTATAGATTGGCAGGGGACGAACACTGTAGCTCTCTTT
d_gene: TRBD2; abundance: few; j_gene: TRBJ2-7; v_gene: TRBV7-2; CDR3aa: CASSSAGDLYEQYF; CDR3nt: TGTGCCAGCAGCTCAGCGGGAGACTTATACGAGCAGTACTTC
d_gene: TRBD2; abundance: NA; j_gene: TRBJ2-1; v_gene: TRBV11-3; CDR3aa: CASSLQSGRRYNEQFF; CDR3nt: TGTGCCAGCAGCTTACAAAGCGGGAGGAGGTACAATGAGCAGTTCTTC
d_gene: TRBD2; abundance: NA; j_gene: TRBJ2-3; v_gene: TRBV4-2; CDR3aa: CASRISGGGTDTQYF; CDR3nt: TGTGCCAGTAGAATCAGCGGGGGGGGGACAGATACGCAGTATTTT
d_gene: NA; abundance: NA; j_gene: TRBJ2-1; v_gene: TRBV29-1; CDR3aa: CSVDRYSEGYNEQFF; CDR3nt: TGCAGCGTTGATAGGTACAGCGAGGGGTACAATGAGCAGTTTTTC
d_gene: TRBD1; abundance: NA; j_gene: TRBJ1-4; v_gene: TRBV12-3/TRBV12-4; CDR3aa: CTNSWTGGGKLFF; CDR3nt: TGTACCAACAGTTGGACAGGGGGAGGAAAACTGTTTTTT
d_gene: NA; abundance: few; j_gene: TRBJ1-2; v_gene: TRBV7-9; CDR3aa: CASSPQGRGYGYTF; CDR3nt: TGTGCCAGCAGCCCGCAGGGAAGAGGCTATGGCTACACCTTC
d_gene: TRBD2; abundance: NA; j_gene: TRBJ2-2; v_gene: TRBV6-4; CDR3aa: CASSRTSGGINIGELFF; CDR3nt: TGTGCCAGCAGTCGGACTAGCGGGGGAATAAACATCGGGGAGCTGTTTTTT
d_gene: TRBD1; abundance: many; j_gene: TRBJ1-1; v_gene: TRBV6-6; CDR3aa: CASSYVRGDTEAFF; CDR3nt: TGTGCCAGCAGTTACGTCAGGGGGGACACTGAAGCTTTCTTT
d_gene: TRBD2; abundance: NA; j_gene: TRBJ2-7; v_gene: TRBV11-1; CDR3aa: CASIAPGLVGPFREQYF; CDR3nt: TGTGCCAGCATCGCGCCGGGACTAGTAGGGCCCTTCCGCGAGCAGTACTTC
d_gene: NA; abundance: NA; j_gene: TRBJ2-7; v_gene: TRBV29-1; CDR3aa: CSVDTGPYEQYF; CDR3nt: TGCAGTGTTGATACAGGGCCCTACGAGCAGTACTTC
d_gene: NA; abundance: many; j_gene: TRBJ2-3; v_gene: TRBV20-1; CDR3aa: CSARVGPHTQYF; CDR3nt: TGCAGTGCTAGGGTGGGACCCCATACGCAGTATTTT
d_gene: NA; abundance: NA; j_gene: TRBJ1-5; v_gene: TRBV4-1; CDR3aa: CASSHVQGVQPQHF; CDR3nt: TGCGCCAGCAGCCATGTACAGGGTGTTCAGCCTCAGCATTTT
d_gene: TRBD2; abundance: once; j_gene: TRBJ2-7; v_gene: TRBV29-1; CDR3aa: CSVLTSTSGKQYF; CDR3nt: TGCAGCGTTCTTACTTCGACCAGCGGGAAGCAGTACTTC
d_gene: NA; abundance: NA; j_gene: TRBJ2-5; v_gene: TRBV29-1; CDR3aa: CSVGAAGHKTQYF; CDR3nt: TGCAGCGTTGGGGCGGCGGGCCACAAGACCCAGTACTTC
d_gene: NA; abundance: NA; j_gene: TRBJ2-3; v_gene: TRBV29-1; CDR3aa: CSIEFGTRSSDTQYF; CDR3nt: TGCAGTATTGAATTCGGGACAAGGTCCTCAGATACGCAGTATTTT
d_gene: NA; abundance: NA; j_gene: TRBJ1-1; v_gene: TRBV30; CDR3aa: CAWSYGHGNTEAFF; CDR3nt: TGTGCCTGGAGTTACGGTCATGGGAACACTGAAGCTTTCTTT
d_gene: NA; abundance: few; j_gene: TRBJ2-1; v_gene: TRBV11-3; CDR3aa: CASSLVPGYEQFF; CDR3nt: TGTGCCAGCAGCTTAGTTCCTGGGTATGAGCAATTCTTC
d_gene: NA; abundance: many; j_gene: TRBJ2-6; v_gene: TRBV7-9; CDR3aa: CASSLGYGEGANVLTF; CDR3nt: TGTGCCAGCAGCTTAGGCTACGGTGAGGGGGCCAACGTCCTGACTTTC
d_gene: TRBD2; abundance: NA; j_gene: TRBJ2-3; v_gene: TRBV28; CDR3aa: CVCSLGGVLDTQYF; CDR3nt: TGTGTCTGCAGCCTCGGGGGGGTCTTGGATACGCAGTATTTT
d_gene: NA; abundance: NA; j_gene: TRBJ2-2; v_gene: TRBV21-1; CDR3aa: CASSKVGGPETSGRNTGELFF; CDR3nt: TGTGCCAGCAGCAAAGTAGGGGGCCCCGAGACTAGCGGGAGAAACACCGGGGAGCTGTTTTTT
d_gene: NA; abundance: NA; j_gene: TRBJ2-7; v_gene: TRBV6-5; CDR3aa: CASSYVRWTYEQYF; CDR3nt: TGTGCCAGCAGTTACGTGAGGTGGACCTACGAGCAGTACTTC
d_gene: TRBD1; abundance: NA; j_gene: TRBJ2-7; v_gene: TRBV29-1; CDR3aa: CSVTWTGGEHSF; CDR3nt: TGCAGCGTTACTTGGACAGGGGGTGAGCATTCCTTC
d_gene: NA; abundance: NA; j_gene: TRBJ2-6; v_gene: TRBV28; CDR3aa: CASSTSGANVMTF; CDR3nt: TGTGCCAGCAGTACCAGTGGGGCCAACGTCATGACTTTC
d_gene: NA; abundance: NA; j_gene: TRBJ2-2; v_gene: TRBV5-4; CDR3aa: CASRGDGSGELFF; CDR3nt: TGTGCCAGCAGAGGGGATGGGAGCGGGGAGCTGTTTTTT
d_gene: TRBD2; abundance: few; j_gene: TRBJ2-1; v_gene: TRBV11-3; CDR3aa: CASSSRTSGRARSYNEQFF; CDR3nt: TGTGCCAGCAGCTCCCGGACTAGCGGGAGGGCCCGCTCCTACAATGAGCAGTTCTTC
d_gene: TRBD1; abundance: NA; j_gene: TRBJ1-6; v_gene: TRBV12-3/TRBV12-4; CDR3aa: CANSRAGTGGSALHF; CDR3nt: TGTGCCAACAGTCGGGCGGGGACAGGGGGTTCGGCCCTCCACTTT
d_gene: NA; abundance: NA; j_gene: TRBJ2-1; v_gene: TRBV11-2; CDR3aa: CASSLVGEMPYRGGQFF; CDR3nt: TGTGCCAGCAGCTTAGTGGGGGAAATGCCTTACCGAGGGGGACAGTTCTTC
d_gene: NA; abundance: NA; j_gene: TRBJ2-7; v_gene: TRBV11-1; CDR3aa: CASGFPSGVYEQYF; CDR3nt: TGTGCCAGCGGCTTCCCCAGCGGCGTCTACGAGCAGTACTTC
d_gene: NA; abundance: NA; j_gene: TRBJ2-5; v_gene: TRBV4-1; CDR3aa: CASNQLKNQETQYF; CDR3nt: TGCGCCAGCAACCAGCTAAAGAACCAAGAGACCCAGTACTTC
d_gene: TRBD2; abundance: NA; j_gene: TRBJ2-2; v_gene: TRBV29-1; CDR3aa: CCVYGTSGTNPGELFF; CDR3nt: TGCTGCGTGTACGGGACTAGCGGAACGAACCCCGGGGAGTTGTTTTTT
d_gene: TRBD2; abundance: NA; j_gene: TRBJ2-1; v_gene: TRBV29-1; CDR3aa: CSISTSGRGNEHFF; CDR3nt: TGCAGCATCTCGACTAGCGGCAGGGGGAATGAGCACTTCTTC
d_gene: NA; abundance: once; j_gene: TRBJ2-7; v_gene: TRBV11-3; CDR3aa: CASSREWTTRFPEQYF; CDR3nt: TGTGCTAGCAGCCGGGAGTGGACTACGCGCTTCCCCGAGCAGTACTTC
d_gene: NA; abundance: NA; j_gene: TRBJ1-4; v_gene: TRBV14; CDR3aa: CASSQGGGINEKLFF; CDR3nt: TGTGCCAGCAGCCAAGGCGGGGGAATTAATGAAAAACTGTTTTTT
d_gene: TRBD1; abundance: many; j_gene: TRBJ2-7; v_gene: TRBV6-1; CDR3aa: CASTPTTGDRKYF; CDR3nt: TGTGCCAGCACCCCAACCACTGGGGACAGGAAGTACTTC
d_gene: TRBD2; abundance: NA; j_gene: TRBJ2-3; v_gene: TRBV29-1; CDR3aa: CSVYGRERSTDTQYF; CDR3nt: TGCAGCGTTTATGGGAGGGAAAGGAGCACAGATACGCAGTATTTT
d_gene: NA; abundance: NA; j_gene: TRBJ1-1; v_gene: TRBV11-1; CDR3aa: CATVGGTTNAEALF; CDR3nt: TGTGCCACCGTGGGAGGGACCACGAACGCCGAAGCTTTATTT
d_gene: NA; abundance: NA; j_gene: TRBJ2-7; v_gene: TRBV4-3; CDR3aa: CASSQAQEPAYEQYF; CDR3nt: TGCGCCAGCAGCCAAGCGCAAGAACCAGCCTATGAGCAGTACTTC
d_gene: NA; abundance: NA; j_gene: TRBJ2-7; v_gene: TRBV6-1; CDR3aa: CASSEAAGRIYELYF; CDR3nt: TGTGCCAGCAGTGAAGCTGCAGGTAGGATATACGAGCTGTACTTC
d_gene: TRBD2; abundance: NA; j_gene: TRBJ2-3; v_gene: TRBV7-9; CDR3aa: CASSFGLAGGSDAQYF; CDR3nt: TGTGCCAGCAGCTTCGGGCTAGCGGGAGGGTCAGACGCGCAGTATTTT
d_gene: TRBD1; abundance: NA; j_gene: TRBJ1-1; v_gene: TRBV2; CDR3aa: CASDRDMNTEAFF; CDR3nt: TGTGCCAGCGACAGGGATATGAACACTGAAGCTTTCTTT
d_gene: TRBD2; abundance: NA; j_gene: TRBJ2-1; v_gene: TRBV4-1; CDR3aa: CACGQDWPWDYNEQLF; CDR3nt: TGCGCCTGCGGCCAAGACTGGCCCTGGGACTACAATGAGCAGCTCTTC
d_gene: NA; abundance: NA; j_gene: TRBJ2-2; v_gene: TRBV12-3/TRBV12-4; CDR3aa: CASNPHQDRTGELFF; CDR3nt: TGTGCCAGCAATCCCCACCAGGATCGCACCGGGGAGCTGTTTTTT
d_gene: NA; abundance: many; j_gene: TRBJ2-2; v_gene: TRBV5-1; CDR3aa: CASSTTENTGELFF; CDR3nt: TGCGCCAGCAGCACGACAGAGAACACCGGGGAGCTGTTTTTT
d_gene: TRBD2; abundance: many; j_gene: TRBJ2-7; v_gene: TRBV12-3/TRBV12-4; CDR3aa: CASSLVGGSGKDEQYF; CDR3nt: TGTGCCAGCAGTTTAGTGGGCGGGAGTGGTAAGGACGAGCAGTACTTC
d_gene: NA; abundance: many; j_gene: TRBJ2-1; v_gene: TRBV7-9; CDR3aa: CASSFQGMSEQFF; CDR3nt: TGTGCCAGCAGCTTCCAGGGTATGAGTGAGCAGTTCTTC
d_gene: NA; abundance: once; j_gene: TRBJ1-1; v_gene: TRBV12-3/TRBV12-4; CDR3aa: CASTPCGAVTEAFF; CDR3nt: TGTGCCAGCACTCCCTGTGGGGCTGTCACTGAAGCTTTCTTT
d_gene: NA; abundance: NA; j_gene: TRBJ2-2; v_gene: TRBV20-1; CDR3aa: CSATRPGNIGELFF; CDR3nt: TGCAGTGCTACGCGGCCGGGAAACATCGGGGAGCTGTTTTTT
d_gene: NA; abundance: many; j_gene: TRBJ1-1; v_gene: TRBV5-1; CDR3aa: CASSLVADTEAFF; CDR3nt: TGCGCCAGCAGCCTCGTCGCAGACACTGAAGCTTTCTTT
d_gene: NA; abundance: few; j_gene: TRBJ2-7; v_gene: TRBV5-1; CDR3aa: CASSPGPATYEQYF; CDR3nt: TGCGCCAGCAGCCCCGGTCCGGCCACGTACGAGCAGTACTTC